The TCR beta chain described here comes from a study of T cell clusters in autoimmune cytopenias (dated by TCRdb to the late 2010s). Regarding the research as a whole: Among healthy donor controls, the mean age was approximately 52 years, the median age was about 60 years, and 22 of 43 were female. Controls were roughly 26 age-matched healthy donors for primary cytopenia and 14 age-matched CLL patients for secondary cytopenia. TRB sequencing reached a median depth of 51,575 reads per sample and yielded a median of about 2,200 distinct TRB clonotypes per sample. Autoimmune hepatitis repertoires were compared with those of some 25 age- and sex-matched healthy donors. TRB and IGH repertoires from peripheral blood were sequenced in autoimmune cytopenia patients at active disease and during treatment follow-up, with healthy, CLL and autoimmune hepatitis controls included alongside. The study was designed to test whether a disease-specific immune repertoire signature usable as a blood-based biomarker is carried by autoimmune cytopenia patients.

No count is recorded, yet this clonotype rates as medium-sized (0.01 to 0.1%) from its frequency. Which antigen it targets is not known. To amplify TRB rearrangements, a touch-down multiplex PCR protocol was run with the TRB-A and TRB-B primer pools combined in a single tube. Illumina adapters and sample indices were added to the amplicons through two consecutive PCR reactions performed with Phusion HS II polymerase. Amplicons were gel-purified with the NucleoSpin Gel and PCR Clean-up kit, then quantified by Qubit and quality-checked on an Agilent 2100 Bioanalyzer. Sequencing of the libraries was done on an Illumina MiSeq with 600-cycle, single-indexed, paired-end runs. From the authors' description of their analysis: TRB reads were aligned and assembled with MiXCR version 2.1.12 using the default MiXCR reference library. A clone was defined by each unique CDR3 nucleotide sequence, and the analysis included only productive sequences with two or more reads. Repertoire diversity was assessed by alpha-parameterized diversity profiles (alpha 0 to 5), including Shannon (alpha 1) and Simpson (alpha 2) indices, computed with an R script. The tcR package was used to compute combinatorial TRB VJ usage, which was then compared between cohorts by principal component analysis with ade4. TCRbeta CDR3s were clustered with GLIPH on cohort pairs matched by age and read depth, and cluster frequencies were compared by Wilcoxon test. After TCRdb reprocessed the reads, each CDR3 protein sequence was kept as one row, without DNA. Here the V and J calls rest on TCRdb's processing, not on the authors' analysis. The sample's clone listing holds 6,000 to 6,500 distinct CDR3 sequences. The ten largest clones represent under 9.5% of the sample.

Each sample's TRB amplification started from approximately 250 ng of peripheral blood genomic DNA, which corresponds to 38,000 or so genome equivalents. The research as a whole found: TRB repertoire shifts, with less even repertoires in secondary cytopenia and CLL, mostly reflected lymphoma bias rather than autoimmunity. Approximately 3-fold more exclusive TRB clusters were observed in healthy donors than in active autoimmune hepatitis patients, consistent with an autoimmunity-wide signature. The T cell clusters were defined only in silico, and the functional role of the clusters was left to be validated experimentally. GLIPH results suggested that primary autoimmune cytopenia patients were missing physiological T cell clusters, with approximately 47 clusters found only in healthy donors compared with approximately 16 found only in patients. The cluster-lack signature was not observed for secondary cytopenia versus CLL, as the signature was apparently masked by the dominant lymphoma-associated repertoire.

The CDR3 measures 12 amino acids from cysteine to phenylalanine. The DNA sequence is not available. CDR1 and CDR2 are read off the germline V gene as SQVTM and ANQGSEA. These data were also filed under a second study, of T cell repertoires in aging, cancer and after chemotherapy. The second study reports: Six donor age groups were covered, ranging from 30 or younger up to 70 or older, and each group contained at least three individuals. TCR repertoires from healthy donor controls were recorded over periods of several months to years and showed clear clonal overlap between repeated samplings. The complete dataset included around 8.8 million TCR reads. Significantly lower blood TCR diversity and higher clonality were observed in untreated patients with hematological or solid cancers than in age-matched healthy donors. Declining TCR diversity with age in healthy donors was mainly explained by loss of richness; in cancer patients, loss of evenness also contributed. In both cancer cohorts, median generation probability rose over the chemotherapy interval, which suggests that the repertoire was reconstituted through rebound thymic output. It was noted by the authors that conclusions about immunological memory after chemotherapy cannot be drawn from the repertoire data. The study profiled peripheral blood TCR beta repertoires from healthy donors and cancer patients to examine immunoaging and T cell reconstitution after chemotherapy. Alongside some 98 healthy donors serving as a reference group, the cohort included 200 to 250 cancer patients, of whom roughly 91 had hematological cancers and approximately 120 had solid cancers. TRB sequences were processed with MiXCR versions 2.12 and 3.0.5. The repertoire metrics were Shannon diversity, evenness, clonality (defined as one minus evenness), and alpha-parameterized diversity profiles covering alpha 0 to 5. Generation probabilities of clones in paired pre- and post-chemotherapy samples were computed with the IGoR algorithm.

The chain is assembled from TRBV29-1 and TRBJ2-7; TCRdb returns TRBD2, unconfirmable since there is no DNA. The material sequenced was peripheral blood. This clonotype originated in a human donor in good health. The CDR3 reads CSVGEGTYEQYF.